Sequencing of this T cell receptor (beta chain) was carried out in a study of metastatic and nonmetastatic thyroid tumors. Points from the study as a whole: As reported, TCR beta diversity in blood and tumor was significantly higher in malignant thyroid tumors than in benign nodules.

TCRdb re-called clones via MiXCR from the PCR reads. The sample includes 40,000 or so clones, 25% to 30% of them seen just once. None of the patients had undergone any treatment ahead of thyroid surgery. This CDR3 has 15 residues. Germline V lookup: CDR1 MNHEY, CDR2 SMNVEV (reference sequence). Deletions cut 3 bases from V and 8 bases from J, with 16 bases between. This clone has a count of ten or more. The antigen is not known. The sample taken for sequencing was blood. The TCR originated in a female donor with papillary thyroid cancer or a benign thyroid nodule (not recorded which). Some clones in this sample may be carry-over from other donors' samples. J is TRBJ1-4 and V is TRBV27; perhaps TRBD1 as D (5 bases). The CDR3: CASSLRSRDGEKLFF. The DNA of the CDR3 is TGTGCCAGCAGTTTGCGGTCCAGGGACGGGGAAAAACTGTTTTTT.